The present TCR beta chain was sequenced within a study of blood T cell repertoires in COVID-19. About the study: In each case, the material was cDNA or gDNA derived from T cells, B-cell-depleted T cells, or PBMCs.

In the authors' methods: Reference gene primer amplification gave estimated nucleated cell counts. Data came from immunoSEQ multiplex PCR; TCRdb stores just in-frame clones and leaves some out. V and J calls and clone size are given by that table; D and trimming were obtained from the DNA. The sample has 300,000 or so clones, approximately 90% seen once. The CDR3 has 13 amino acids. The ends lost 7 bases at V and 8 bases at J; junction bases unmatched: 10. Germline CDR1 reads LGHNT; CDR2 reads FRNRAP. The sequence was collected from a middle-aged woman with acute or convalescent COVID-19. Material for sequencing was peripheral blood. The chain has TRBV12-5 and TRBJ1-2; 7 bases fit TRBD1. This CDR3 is CASALTGEGGYTF. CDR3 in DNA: TGTGCTAGTGCCCTCACAGGGGAAGGAGGCTACACCTTC.